The 11 T cell receptor beta chains listed next were all sequenced from one sample in a study of blood T cell repertoires in COVID-19. Sequencing used immunoSEQ multiplex PCR; TCRdb keeps in-frame clones, though not all of them. This table holds tens of thousands of clones, about 83% found once. Sequenced sample: peripheral blood. The receptors stem from a man in his 70s with COVID-19, enrolled during active disease.

This clone was seen once. The DNA for the CDR3 is TGTGCCAGCAGTGAAGGGGGCACAGGTCACTATGGCTACACCTTC. Its protein is CASSEGGTGHYGYTF. The genes are TRBV6-1 and TRBJ1-2; the D gene is possibly TRBD1 (5 bases). Deletions cut 1 base from V and 3 bases from J, with 12 bases between. Looked up from germline, CDR1 is MNHNS and CDR2 is SASEGT. The CDR3 runs to 15 residues.

The chain joins TRBV5-6 to TRBJ2-5; possibly TRBD2 for D (6 bases). Germline CDR1 SGHDT, CDR2 YYEEEE. This CDR3 has 14 residues. Trimming shortened V by 3 bases and J by 5 bases, and 14 bases separated the two germline ends. CDR3 amino acids: CASSSFAGPETQYF. The DNA of the CDR3 is TGTGCCAGCAGCTCTTTTGCGGGGCCGGAGACCCAGTACTTC.

V gene TRBV2 combines with J gene TRBJ2-1; 10 bases align to TRBD2. Germline-derived CDR1 and CDR2 are SNHLY and FYNNEI. CDR3 size: 14 residues. Germline trimming cut 6 bases from V and 8 bases from J; bases unmatched to any gene: 7. The CDR3 spells CASRTTSGLYEQFF. DNA of the CDR3: TGTGCCAGCAGGACGACTAGCGGGCTCTATGAGCAGTTCTTC.

The gene calls are TRBV12-3 or TRBV12-4 and TRBJ2-2, with D perhaps matching TRBD1 (6 bases). Trimming left V 7 bases short and J 0 bases short, with 6 bases between. The CDR3 is 13 amino acids. CDR3: CASKGANTGELFF. The CDR3 region has the DNA TGTGCCAGCAAGGGGGCGAACACCGGGGAGCTGTTTTTT.

This clone came up once. CDR3 loop: CASSPQDRAYEQYF. CDR3 nucleotides: TGTGCCAGCTCACCCCAGGACAGAGCCTACGAGCAGTACTTC. The chain recombines TRBV18 with TRBJ2-7, with D perhaps matching TRBD1 (6 bases). This CDR3 comprises 14 residues. Germline CDR1 is KGHSH and CDR2 is LQKENI. Trimming pared 3 bases from V and 2 bases from J, leaving 11 bases between.

V gene TRBV2 combines with J gene TRBJ1-2; 7 bases map to TRBD1. CDR3 length: 15 amino acids. The V gene end was trimmed by 5 bases and the J gene end by 0 bases; junction bases not matched to a gene: 6. Germline-derived CDR1 and CDR2 are SNHLY and FYNNEI. The CDR3 spells CASSLPGQTNYGYTF. The CDR3 nucleotides are TGTGCCAGCAGTCTACCGGGACAGACTAACTATGGCTACACCTTC.

The rearrangement joins TRBV11-2 to TRBJ2-3; 7 bases map to TRBD2. The V and J ends lost 6 bases and 0 bases, in that order; junction bases with no gene match: 9. The germline V gene has CDR1 SGHAT and CDR2 FQNNGV. CDR3 length: 16 amino acids. The CDR3 DNA reads TGTGCCAGCAGATATAGGGAGGGGATTAGCACAGATACGCAGTATTTT. This translates into CASRYREGISTDTQYF.

The sample holds one count of this clone. The rearrangement uses TRBV19 and TRBJ2-7; 8 positions agree with TRBD2. Germline loops: CDR1 LNHDA, CDR2 SQIVND (reference sequence). The CDR3 is made up of 16 amino acids. V was pared by 4 bases and J by 3 bases, with 11 bases of the junction left unmatched. CDR3 amino acids: CASSKAPFSGDYEQYF. The CDR3, as DNA: TGTGCCAGTAGTAAGGCCCCGTTTAGCGGGGACTACGAGCAGTACTTC. The full variable domain, its missing parts supplied by reference TRBV19 and TRBJ2-7, is DGGITQSPKYLFRKEGQNVTLSCEQNLNHDAMYWYRQDPGQGLRLIYYSQIVNDFQKGDIAEGYSVSREKKESFPLTVTSAQKNPTAFYLCASSKAPFSGDYEQYFGPGTRLTVT.

This sequence joins TRBV19 and TRBJ1-2, with 7 bases identical to TRBD1. The CDR3 has 14 amino acids. Germline V gene data show CDR1 as LNHDA and CDR2 as SQIVND (reference sequence). J lost 5 bases, V lost 8 bases, and 11 bases had no gene match. CDR3 DNA: TGTGCCAGTCGGGACAGCCAAGTGGGGTATGGCTACACCTTC. Its protein product is CASRDSQVGYGYTF.

This clone was counted a single time. This chain connects TRBV5-4 to TRBJ1-2, with unresolved D. V was cut by 4 bases and J by 7 bases, with 17 bases left in between. The CDR3 spans 14 residues. Germline CDR1 SGHNT, CDR2 YYREEE (reference sequence). CDR3 DNA sequence: TGTGCCAGCAGCCCGACAACATACTCTGGTGGCTACACCTTC. It specifies CASSPTTYSGGYTF.

V is TRBV19 and J is TRBJ1-5; the D gene is possibly TRBD1 (5 bases). Trimming removed 6 bases from V and 11 bases from J, with 23 bases in between. Germline CDR1 LNHDA, CDR2 SQIVND (reference sequence). CDR3 length equals 15 residues. This CDR3 is CASRPRGDLFGAQHF. The CDR3 region has the DNA TGTGCCAGTAGGCCCCGGGGGGACTTGTTTGGAGCCCAGCATTTT.